This is a list of T cell receptor beta chains from one sample in a study of Ad26.COV2.S vaccination and SARS-CoV-2 variants. Assay used: immunoSEQ multiplex PCR; TCRdb lists only in-frame clones, some missing. This table has some 190,000 clones, roughly nine tenths appearing once. The sequencing here drew on peripheral blood, taken after recovery from COVID-19. These receptors all stem from a human donor who had recovered from COVID-19. CDR3s include the opening cysteine and the closing phenylalanine or tryptophan. Fields, in order: V gene, D gene, J gene, clone size, CDR3 protein, CDR3 DNA. The D gene is left open where the match is weak. Size tells how often a clone was seen (once, few, many) or the class of an expanded clone, and some rows leave it out.

V gene: TRBV4-1; D gene: -; J gene: TRBJ1-1; clone size: few; CDR3 protein: CASSQTGVNTEAFF; CDR3 DNA: TGCGCCAGCAGCCAGACAGGTGTGAACACTGAAGCTTTCTTT
V gene: TRBV3-1/TRBV3-2; D gene: -; J gene: TRBJ2-5; clone size: -; CDR3 protein: CASSSYQETQYF; CDR3 DNA: TGTGCCAGCAGCTCTTATCAGGAGACCCAGTACTTC
V gene: TRBV23-1; D gene: -; J gene: TRBJ1-2; clone size: once; CDR3 protein: CASSHPTGVIHGYTF; CDR3 DNA: TGCGCCAGCAGTCACCCGACAGGAGTAATTCATGGCTACACCTTC
V gene: TRBV29-1; D gene: -; J gene: TRBJ2-3; clone size: once; CDR3 protein: CSVSVRATDTQYF; CDR3 DNA: TGCAGCGTTTCAGTCAGGGCCACAGATACGCAGTATTTT
V gene: TRBV5-1; D gene: -; J gene: TRBJ2-1; clone size: -; CDR3 protein: CASSLPMSSYNEQFF; CDR3 DNA: TGCGCCAGCAGCTTACCCATGAGCTCCTACAATGAGCAGTTCTTC
V gene: TRBV18; D gene: -; J gene: TRBJ2-1; clone size: once; CDR3 protein: CASSPPGPNNEQFF; CDR3 DNA: TGTGCCAGCTCACCACCGGGACCAAACAATGAGCAGTTCTTC
V gene: TRBV15; D gene: TRBD2; J gene: TRBJ2-7; clone size: -; CDR3 protein: CATSSWTSGNYEQYF; CDR3 DNA: TGTGCCACCAGCTCTTGGACTAGCGGCAACTACGAGCAGTACTTC
V gene: TRBV29-1; D gene: TRBD1; J gene: TRBJ1-1; clone size: -; CDR3 protein: CSVGQMNTEAFF; CDR3 DNA: TGCAGCGTGGGACAGATGAACACTGAAGCTTTCTTT
V gene: TRBV9; D gene: TRBD1; J gene: TRBJ2-5; clone size: once; CDR3 protein: CASSPMDRQETQYF; CDR3 DNA: TGTGCCAGCAGCCCGATGGACAGGCAAGAGACCCAGTACTTC
V gene: TRBV2; D gene: -; J gene: TRBJ2-7; clone size: -; CDR3 protein: CASSEALGQGRNEQYF; CDR3 DNA: TGTGCCAGCAGTGAAGCGCTTGGGCAGGGTAGGAACGAGCAGTACTTC
V gene: TRBV7-3; D gene: -; J gene: TRBJ2-5; clone size: -; CDR3 protein: CASSSKGGETQYF; CDR3 DNA: TGTGCCAGCAGCTCGAAAGGGGGAGAGACCCAGTACTTC
V gene: TRBV5-6; D gene: TRBD2; J gene: TRBJ2-7; clone size: -; CDR3 protein: CASSRGRAYEQYF; CDR3 DNA: TGTGCCAGCAGCCGAGGGAGGGCCTACGAGCAGTACTTC
V gene: TRBV18; D gene: -; J gene: TRBJ1-1; clone size: -; CDR3 protein: CASSPPPRLNTEAFF; CDR3 DNA: TGTGCCAGCTCACCACCGCCCAGACTGAACACTGAAGCTTTCTTT
V gene: TRBV3-1/TRBV3-2; D gene: TRBD2; J gene: TRBJ2-7; clone size: -; CDR3 protein: CASSQASGSGEQYF; CDR3 DNA: TGTGCCAGCAGCCAAGCGAGCGGGAGCGGGGAGCAGTACTTC
V gene: TRBV5-8; D gene: TRBD1; J gene: TRBJ2-2; clone size: -; CDR3 protein: CASSHFRDSGFTGELFF; CDR3 DNA: TGTGCCAGCAGCCATTTCCGGGACAGTGGGTTTACCGGGGAGCTGTTTTTT
V gene: TRBV18; D gene: TRBD1; J gene: TRBJ1-2; clone size: -; CDR3 protein: CASSPAKTGTGPTF; CDR3 DNA: TGTGCCAGCTCACCAGCGAAAACCGGGACAGGGCCCACCTTC